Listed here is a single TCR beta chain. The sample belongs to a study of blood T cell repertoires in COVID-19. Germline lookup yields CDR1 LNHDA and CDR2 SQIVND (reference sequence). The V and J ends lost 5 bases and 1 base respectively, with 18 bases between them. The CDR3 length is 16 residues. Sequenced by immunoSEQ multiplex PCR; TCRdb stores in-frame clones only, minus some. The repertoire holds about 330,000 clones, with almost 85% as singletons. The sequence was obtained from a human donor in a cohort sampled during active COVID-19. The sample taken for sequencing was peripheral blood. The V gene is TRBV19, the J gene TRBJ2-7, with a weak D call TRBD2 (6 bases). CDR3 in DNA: TGTGCCAGTAGTCAGAGAACTAGCTACAATTCCTACGAGCAGTACTTC. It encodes CASSQRTSYNSYEQYF.